The 8 T cell receptor beta chains reported below all come from one sample, sequenced in a study of human T cells and chemical hapten exposure. TCRdb fed the RACE reads into MiXCR, producing one record per CDR3 protein. The table shows fewer than 85,000 distinct CDR3 sequences, with around 8.7% occurring only once. Time point in this sample: healthy volunteer bleed at 6 weeks. It was unfractionated whole blood from which total RNA was extracted. The specimen sequenced was whole blood. The receptors were sampled from a male donor in good health. Some clones in this sample may be carry-over from other donors' samples.

The rearrangement links TRBV20-1 to TRBJ2-7; possible D gene TRBD1, 6 bases. The CDR3 loop spans 12 amino acids. Per the germline V gene, CDR1 is DFQATT and CDR2 is SNEGSKA (reference sequence). Trimming took off 3 bases at V and 5 bases at J, with 11 bases between the two ends. CDR3 in amino acids: CSARAGAHEQYF. The CDR3 nucleotides read TGCAGTGCTAGGGCAGGGGCCCACGAGCAGTACTTC.

This clonotype has ten or more counts. The rearrangement links TRBV28 to TRBJ1-1; the D gene is possibly TRBD1 (5 bases). Germline CDR1 is MDHEN and CDR2 is SYDVKM. Between the trimmed V and J ends, which lost 4 bases and 7 bases, there was a span of 19 bases. The CDR3 covers 15 residues. The CDR3 bases are TGTGCCAGCAGTTGGGGCTTAAGACAGAGCCGTGAAGCTTTCTTT. The encoded protein is CASSWGLRQSREAFF.

This clonotype was seen a handful of times. Here the CDR3 reads CASSPPVVGRAPQETQYF. The CDR3 nucleotides read TGTGCCAGCAGTCCCCCCGTCGTAGGCAGGGCCCCCCAAGAGACCCAGTACTTC. The chain combines TRBV25-1 with TRBJ2-5, with D maybe TRBD1 (5 bases). CDR3 size: 18 residues. V dropped 5 bases and J dropped 1 base, with 23 bases sitting between them. Looked up from germline, CDR1 is MGHDK and CDR2 is SYGVNS.

The rearrangement uses TRBV5-6 and TRBJ2-7; D gene unclear. V gave up 4 bases and J gave up 3 bases, with 17 bases separating them. The CDR3 totals 15 residues. Germline V gene sequence: CDR1 SGHDT, CDR2 YYEEEE. The CDR3 protein is CASSDRAEWGYEQYF. The CDR3 nucleotides read TGTGCCAGCAGCGACCGGGCCGAGTGGGGCTACGAGCAGTACTTC.

The chain recombines TRBV10-3 with TRBJ2-5, with a weak D call TRBD1 (6 bases). This CDR3 is 15 amino acids long. Trimming left V 1 base short and J 1 base short, with 10 bases between. CDR1 and CDR2 (germline): ENHRY, SYGVKD. CDR3 loop: CAISELRGFQETQYF. In DNA form, the CDR3 reads TGTGCCATCAGTGAGTTGAGGGGGTTCCAAGAGACCCAGTACTTC.

This clonotype was counted ten times or more. The CDR3 spells CASSLNGIRVNTGELFF. In nucleotides, the CDR3 is TGTGCCAGCAGTTTGAACGGGATAAGAGTGAACACCGGGGAGCTGTTTTTT. The rearrangement joins TRBV27 to TRBJ2-2; TRBD2 is a possible D gene (5 bases). The CDR3 is made up of 17 amino acids. Deletions cut 3 bases from V and 1 base from J, with 15 bases between. Per germline, CDR1 MNHEY and CDR2 SMNVEV (reference sequence).

The chain combines TRBV1 with TRBJ1-1; the table assigns TRBD1, which was not confirmed against the DNA. TRBV1 is given as a pseudogene. The CDR3 is 19 residues long. CDR3 sequence: CTSSQPPGGWLSLNTEAFF. The CDR3 bases are TGCACCAGCAGCCAACCCCCCGGGGGGTGGCTCAGTTTGAACACTGAAGCTTTCTTT.

The genes are TRBV4-2 and TRBJ2-1, with 11 bases lining up with TRBD2. This CDR3 has 16 residues. J lost 14 bases, V lost 0 bases, and 12 bases had no gene match. CDR1 LGHNA and CDR2 YNFKEQ come from the germline V gene. For the CDR3, the DNA is TGTGCCAGCAGCCAAGAATTTAGCGGGAGGGTATTTCAGAAGTTCTTC. Translated: CASSQEFSGRVFQKFF.